These 29 T cell receptor beta chains were sequenced from one sample in a study of blood T cell repertoires in COVID-19. TCRdb's table, derived via immunoSEQ multiplex PCR, lists solely in-frame clones and lacks some. The sample consists of 52,000 or so clones, more than 90% of them appearing once. Sequencing was carried out using peripheral blood. The receptors come from a woman of 80 years or more with acute or convalescent COVID-19.

V usage is TRBV24-1 and J usage is TRBJ1-2; TRBD1 agrees at 9 bases. The CDR3 is 19 residues long. Trimming at V came to 0 bases and at J to 6 bases, leaving 16 bases not matched to a gene. CDR1 KGHDR and CDR2 SFDVKD come from the germline V gene. The DNA of the CDR3 is TGTGCCACCAGTGATTTGCTAATCCTAGGGGACAGGGAAAGTCATGGCTACACCTTC. Translating gives CATSDLLILGDRESHGYTF.

The chain has TRBV4-2 and TRBJ2-2; TRBD2 matches at 15 bases. Trimming at V came to 6 bases and at J to 5 bases, leaving 10 bases not matched to a gene. The CDR3 is made up of 18 amino acids. Germline V gene data show CDR1 as LGHNA and CDR2 as YNFKEQ. CDR3 in DNA: TGTGCCAGCAGTGCCTCCGGACTAGCGGGAGGGGTGACCGGGGAGCTGTTTTTT. Translation: CASSASGLAGGVTGELFF.

The chain couples TRBV19 to TRBJ2-7; 12 bases are shared with TRBD1. Trimming removed 5 bases from V and 6 bases from J; junction bases left unmatched: 17. The CDR3 extends over 18 amino acids. Germline V gene sequence: CDR1 LNHDA, CDR2 SQIVND (reference sequence). In DNA form, the CDR3 reads TGTGCCAGTAGTTTGTGGGATGCCACGGGACAGGGGGCGTTCGAGCAGTACTTC. Translation: CASSLWDATGQGAFEQYF.

The V call is TRBV5-1, the J call TRBJ2-1; TRBD2 agrees at 8 bases. Unmatched junction bases numbered 2, after V lost 5 bases and J lost 4 bases. CDR1 is SGHRS, CDR2 YFSETQ, per germline. The CDR3 totals 13 residues. Written as DNA, the CDR3 is TGCGCCAGCAGGAGCGGGAGTTACAATGAGCAGTTCTTC. Translated, it gives CASRSGSYNEQFF.

The chain joins TRBV15 to TRBJ2-3; D is unresolved. The germline V gene encodes CDR1 LNHNV and CDR2 YYDKDF (reference sequence). The CDR3 spans 14 residues. Between the trimmed V and J ends, which lost 1 base and 2 bases, there was a span of 7 bases. CDR3 sequence (DNA): TGTGCCACCAGCAGAGGCGAGGTCACAGATACGCAGTATTTT. It translates to CATSRGEVTDTQYF. Drawing the rest from reference TRBV15 and TRBJ2-3, the complete variable domain is DAMVIQNPRYQVTQFGKPVTLSCSQTLNHNVMYWYQQKSSQAPKLLFHYYDKDFNNEADTPDNFQSRRPNTSFCFLDIRSPGLGDTAMYLCATSRGEVTDTQYFGPGTRLTVL.

The chain employs TRBV30 and TRBJ1-6, with D uncertain. The V gene's germline CDR1 is GTSNPN and CDR2 SVGIG (reference sequence). With 4 bases removed from V and 5 bases from J, the gap between germline ends came to 9 bases. The CDR3 extends over 13 amino acids. The CDR3 nucleotides are TGTGCCTGGACCGGCAGGAATAATTCACCCCTCCACTTT. It is translated as CAWTGRNNSPLHF.

V gene TRBV5-1 combines with J gene TRBJ1-4; 8 nucleotides line up with TRBD1. The V gene end was trimmed by 0 bases and the J gene end by 9 bases; junction bases not matched to a gene: 7. The CDR3 is 15 amino acids. The V gene's germline CDR1 is SGHRS and CDR2 YFSETQ. DNA of the CDR3: TGCGCCAGCAGCTTGGGGGGGACAGGCGCAAAAAAACTGTTTTTT. Its translation: CASSLGGTGAKKLFF.

The V call is TRBV9, the J call TRBJ2-3; 14 bases match TRBD2. The germline V gene encodes CDR1 SGDLS and CDR2 YYNGEE. V was clipped by 5 bases and J by 4 bases; unmatched bases: 9. This CDR3 has 17 residues. The DNA for the CDR3 is TGTGCCAGCAGTGAAGCGACTAGCGGGAGGGCCCCAGATACGCAGTATTTT. It encodes CASSEATSGRAPDTQYF.

J is TRBJ1-1 and V is TRBV6-5, with D possibly being TRBD1 (6 bases). The CDR3 loop spans 13 amino acids. V dropped 8 bases and J dropped 3 bases, with 13 bases sitting between them. Germline-derived CDR1 and CDR2 are MNHEY and SVGAGI. The CDR3 loop is CASLQGSHTEAFF. The CDR3 region has the DNA TGTGCCAGCCTACAGGGCTCTCACACTGAAGCTTTCTTT.

This chain links TRBV10-3 with TRBJ2-5; 7 bases are a match to TRBD1. From germline, CDR1 is ENHRY and CDR2 SYGVKD. Losses at the gene ends were 10 bases for V and 1 base for J; bases not matched to a gene: 6. The CDR3 length is 13 residues. The CDR3 spells CATSRDSQETQYF. As DNA, the CDR3 is TGTGCCACTTCAAGGGACAGCCAAGAGACCCAGTACTTC.

The sample holds one count of this clone. The CDR3 reads CASSKIQGAGYGYTF. The CDR3 DNA reads TGTGCCAGCAGCAAAATACAGGGGGCAGGGTATGGCTACACCTTC. The chain has TRBV21-1 and TRBJ1-2; the table's D gene call, TRBD1, was not cross checked with the DNA. TRBV21-1 is a recognized pseudogene. The CDR3 totals 15 residues.

The V gene is TRBV3-1 (or the pseudogene TRBV3-2), the J gene TRBJ1-1; D gene ambiguous. The CDR3 spans 13 residues. The germline CDR1 and CDR2 sequences are LGHDT and YNNKEL (reference sequence). Trimming pared 0 bases from V and 4 bases from J, leaving 6 bases between. The chain's CDR3 is CASSQDGRTEAFF. DNA for the CDR3: TGTGCCAGCAGCCAAGATGGGCGCACTGAAGCTTTCTTT.

The chain employs TRBV7-2 and TRBJ1-5; no reliable D call. This CDR3 spans 12 amino acids. Trimming stripped 5 bases from V and 4 bases from J, with 6 bases between. CDR1 SGHTA and CDR2 FQGNSA come from the germline V gene. This chain's CDR3 is CASSATNQPQHF. The CDR3 region has the DNA TGTGCCAGCAGCGCTACGAATCAGCCCCAGCATTTT.

CDR3 sequence (DNA): TGCGCCAGCAGCCAAGGACTCCTCTCCTACGAGCAGTACTTC. As protein: CASSQGLLSYEQYF. J is TRBJ2-7 and V is TRBV4-1; D unclear. This CDR3 has 14 amino acids. The germline V gene has CDR1 MGHRA and CDR2 YSYEKL. V lost 1 base, J lost 0 bases, and 7 bases lay in between.

Written as DNA, the CDR3 is TGTGCCAGCAGTGAAGCTCCGTCACGGGGGGATCAGCCCCAGCATTTT. Protein sequence: CASSEAPSRGDQPQHF. The V and J genes are TRBV6-1 and TRBJ1-5; possibly TRBD1 for D (5 bases). The CDR3 length is 16 residues. Germline V gene lookup returns CDR1 MNHNS and CDR2 SASEGT. Trimming took 0 bases from V and 5 from J, leaving 14 bases between them.

The chain employs TRBV4-1 and TRBJ2-2, with 14 bases matching TRBD2. V lost 3 bases, J lost 5 bases, and 8 bases stayed unmatched. The CDR3 loop spans 18 amino acids. Germline lookup yields CDR1 MGHRA and CDR2 YSYEKL. The CDR3 bases are TGCGCCAGCAGCCAGGGGGGACTAGCGGGAGTAGGGACCGGGGAGCTGTTTTTT. This encodes CASSQGGLAGVGTGELFF.

The rearrangement joins TRBV24-1 to TRBJ1-2, with a possible D match to TRBD1 (5 bases). Per germline, CDR1 KGHDR and CDR2 SFDVKD. The length of the CDR3 is 16 residues. The V end lost 2 bases, the J end lost 4 bases, and 16 bases lay between the germline ends. The CDR3 DNA sequence: TGTGCCACCAGTGATTCATCGACAGATAGGTCCTATGGCTACACCTTC. It translates to CATSDSSTDRSYGYTF.

V and J are TRBV24-1 and TRBJ2-5; 9 nucleotides align to TRBD1. CDR3 length: 15 residues. Germline lookup yields CDR1 KGHDR and CDR2 SFDVKD. V lost 5 bases and J lost 4; bases outside the gene matches: 7. DNA of the CDR3: TGTGCCACCAGTGGAGATGACAGGGGGAGAGAGACCCAGTACTTC. This encodes CATSGDDRGRETQYF.

The V and J genes are TRBV6-2 or TRBV6-3 and TRBJ1-2; the D is unclear. The CDR3 runs to 13 residues. The germline V gene has CDR1 MNHEY and CDR2 SVGEGT. The V and J ends lost 2 bases and 4 bases respectively, with 8 bases between them. The CDR3 is CASSYPSRYGYTF. The CDR3 DNA reads as TGTGCCAGCAGTTACCCCTCCCGCTATGGCTACACCTTC.

The V gene is TRBV6-1, the J gene TRBJ1-1, with D maybe TRBD1 (5 bases). This CDR3 has 17 amino acids. With 1 base removed from V and 0 bases from J, the gap between germline ends came to 15 bases. Germline CDR1 is MNHNS and CDR2 is SASEGT. CDR3 residues: CASSEGRGRSMNTEAFF. CDR3 coding DNA: TGTGCCAGCAGTGAAGGGCGGGGCAGGAGCATGAACACTGAAGCTTTCTTT.

The rearrangement uses TRBV4-1 and TRBJ1-2; D possibly corresponds to TRBD1 (5 bases). The CDR3 is 14 amino acids. CDR1 is MGHRA, CDR2 YSYEKL, per germline. With 4 bases removed from V and 5 bases from J, the gap between germline ends came to 14 bases. CDR3 sequence reads: CASSPIPGPYGYTF. In DNA, the CDR3 is TGCGCCAGCAGCCCTATTCCAGGGCCTTATGGCTACACCTTC.

The chain is built from TRBV10-3 and TRBJ2-2; D might be TRBD2 (6 bases). CDR1 is ENHRY, CDR2 SYGVKD, per germline. V shed 6 bases and J shed 3 bases, with 8 bases lying between them. CDR3 size: 13 residues. The CDR3 spells CAISGTDTGELFF. In DNA, the CDR3 is TGTGCCATCAGCGGGACTGACACCGGGGAGCTGTTTTTT.

The V call is TRBV7-9, the J call TRBJ1-4; TRBD1 matches 9 bases. The germline CDR1 and CDR2 sequences are SEHNR and FQNEAQ (reference sequence). This CDR3 has 16 residues. Losses at the gene ends were 3 bases for V and 7 bases for J; bases not matched to a gene: 9. The CDR3 DNA is TGTGCCAGCAGCTTGCTTCTGGGACAGGGCCGTGAAAAACTGTTTTTT. Protein product: CASSLLLGQGREKLFF.

This clone turned up a few times. This rearrangement joins TRBV29-1 to TRBJ1-3; 7 nucleotides align to TRBD1. Germline CDR1 and CDR2: SQVTM and ANQGSEA. With V trimmed by 8 bases and J by 4 bases, 14 bases remained unmatched. CDR3 length: 15 residues. The CDR3 loop is CSSPFADRAGNTIYF. The CDR3 DNA reads TGCAGCTCCCCCTTCGCCGACAGGGCGGGAAACACCATATATTTT.

The chain couples TRBV7-9 to TRBJ2-2; no firm D call. V lost 5 bases and J 9 bases, leaving 10 bases between the germline ends. The CDR3 has 12 amino acids. Germline V gene lookup returns CDR1 SEHNR and CDR2 FQNEAQ (reference sequence). In DNA, the CDR3 is TGTGCCAGCAGCACACCGCTCCGGGAGCTGTTTTTT. Its protein product is CASSTPLRELFF.

V gene TRBV6-2 or TRBV6-3 combines with J gene TRBJ2-4; possible D gene TRBD1, 6 bases. CDR3 size: 15 residues. CDR1 and CDR2 (germline): MNHEY, SVGEGT. V was clipped by 6 bases and J by 0 bases, with 12 bases between them. The CDR3 protein is CASSPTGTAKNIQYF. The CDR3 DNA reads TGTGCCAGCAGCCCGACAGGTACAGCCAAAAACATTCAGTACTTC.

The chain couples TRBV27 to TRBJ2-7; 8 bases line up with TRBD2. V lost 5 bases to trimming and J lost 2 bases; unmatched junction nucleotides: 11. There are 16 residues in the CDR3. Germline V gene data show CDR1 as MNHEY and CDR2 as SMNVEV (reference sequence). The CDR3 region is CASSLRGSGIAYEQYF. The CDR3 DNA reads as TGTGCCAGCAGTCTCCGGGGTAGCGGGATCGCCTACGAGCAGTACTTC.

The CDR3 spells CAWRGLAGVDEQFF. Written as DNA, the CDR3 is TGTGCCTGGAGGGGGCTAGCGGGAGTCGATGAGCAGTTCTTC. The chain combines TRBV30 with TRBJ2-1; 10 positions agree with TRBD2. This CDR3 is 14 amino acids long. Trimming cost V 3 bases and J 8 bases; bases outside gene matches: 7. The germline gives CDR1 GTSNPN, CDR2 SVGIG (reference sequence).

The V and J genes are TRBV4-1 and TRBJ1-5; 7 bases line up with TRBD1. CDR3 length equals 16 residues. Germline lookup yields CDR1 MGHRA and CDR2 YSYEKL. V shed 4 bases and J 6 bases; nucleotides not matched to a gene: 12. The CDR3 sequence: CASSPQNRGSLQPQHF. The CDR3 DNA sequence: TGCGCCAGCAGCCCCCAGAACAGGGGAAGTCTTCAGCCCCAGCATTTT.